This TCR beta chain is drawn from a study of T cells after yellow fever vaccination. In the study overall: Fractions containing few cells were prepared with SMART-Seq v4 Ultra Low Input. Study-level points and caveats: Reappearance after the booster was observed for most primary-vaccination clones (about 96% CD4, over 75% CD8).

Ten or more counts support this clonotype. As yet, its antigen is unknown. TCRdb reprocessed the 5' RACE reads via MiXCR and lists one record per CDR3 protein. The sample lists 200,000 to 300,000 distinct CDR3 sequences, roughly 4% seen once, with about 20% in the top ten. Sequencing used PBMCs, obtained 15 days after the yellow fever booster vaccination. This clonotype was sampled from a man younger than 30 who received the YFV17D yellow fever vaccine.

The CDR3 reads CASSLDRTNLYEQYV. In DNA form, the CDR3 reads TGTGCCAGCAGCTTAGATCGGACTAACCTCTACGAGCAGTACGTC. The V call is TRBV7-2, the J call TRBJ2-7; weak D call: TRBD2 (6 bases). V gave up 1 base and J gave up 3 bases, with 13 bases separating them. The CDR3 extends over 15 amino acids. CDR1 is SGHTA, CDR2 FQGNSA, per germline.